Sequencing of this T cell receptor (beta chain) was carried out in a study of T cells in Graves' hyperthyroidism and ophthalmopathy. In its sample, this clonotype was seen many times. RNA transcripts provided the source from which TCR beta CDR3 regions were amplified. TCR CDR3 regions were first amplified by RT-PCR with HTBI primers. TCRdb re-derived calls from the multiplex PCR reads in MiXCR, one entry per CDR3 protein. Among 700,000 to 950,000 distinct CDR3 sequences listed, just over 35% were seen once. The CDR3 contains 14 residues. V was pared by 5 bases and J by 3 bases, with 11 bases between. The V gene's germline CDR1 is MNHEY and CDR2 SVGAGI.

What was sequenced was blood. The sequence came from a middle-aged woman with Graves' hyperthyroidism. The gene calls are TRBV6-5 and TRBJ1-5; possible D gene TRBD1, 5 bases. CDR3 bases: TGTGCCAGCAGTGTCGACAGTAACAATCAGCCCCAGCATTTT. Translating gives CASSVDSNNQPQHF.